This entry describes one TCR beta chain. What it recognizes is unknown. The data stem from a study of blood T cells in healthy people across ages. Whole-study results and caveats: Possibly, changes in expanded clonotypes were confounded because donor CMV status was unknown. From one million sequenced T cells, diversity estimates were lower bounds.

Primed by a sample-barcoded 5' primer and a J-beta primer mix, a second PCR proceeded for roughly 7 to 11 cycles. In TCRdb, the 5' RACE reads were re-called with MiXCR into one record per CDR3 protein. The sample consists of 790,000 or so distinct CDR3 sequences, approximately 60% of them appearing once. Trimming removed 3 bases from V and 8 bases from J; junction bases left unmatched: 10. The CDR3 runs 16 residues. Germline lookup yields CDR1 KGHSH and CDR2 LQKENI. The rearrangement links TRBV18 to TRBJ1-4, with 9 bases lining up with TRBD1. The sequence derives from a man aged 40-55 years in good health. Sequencing input: blood. The CDR3 sequence: CASSPGQGGSGEKLFF. As DNA, the CDR3 is TGTGCCAGCTCACCGGGACAGGGAGGATCTGGCGAAAAACTGTTTTTT.